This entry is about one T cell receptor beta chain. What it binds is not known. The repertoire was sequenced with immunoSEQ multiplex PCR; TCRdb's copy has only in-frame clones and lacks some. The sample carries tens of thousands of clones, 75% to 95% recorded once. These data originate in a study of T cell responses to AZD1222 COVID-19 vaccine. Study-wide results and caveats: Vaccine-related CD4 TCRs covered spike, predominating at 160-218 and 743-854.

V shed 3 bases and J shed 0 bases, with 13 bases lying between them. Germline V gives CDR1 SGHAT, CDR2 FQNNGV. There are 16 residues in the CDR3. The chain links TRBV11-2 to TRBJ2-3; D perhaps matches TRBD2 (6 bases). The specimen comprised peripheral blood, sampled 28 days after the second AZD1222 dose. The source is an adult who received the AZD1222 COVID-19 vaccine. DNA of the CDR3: TGTGCCAGCAGCTTCGCGTTTGGGGGGAGCACAGATACGCAGTATTTT. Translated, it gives CASSFAFGGSTDTQYF.